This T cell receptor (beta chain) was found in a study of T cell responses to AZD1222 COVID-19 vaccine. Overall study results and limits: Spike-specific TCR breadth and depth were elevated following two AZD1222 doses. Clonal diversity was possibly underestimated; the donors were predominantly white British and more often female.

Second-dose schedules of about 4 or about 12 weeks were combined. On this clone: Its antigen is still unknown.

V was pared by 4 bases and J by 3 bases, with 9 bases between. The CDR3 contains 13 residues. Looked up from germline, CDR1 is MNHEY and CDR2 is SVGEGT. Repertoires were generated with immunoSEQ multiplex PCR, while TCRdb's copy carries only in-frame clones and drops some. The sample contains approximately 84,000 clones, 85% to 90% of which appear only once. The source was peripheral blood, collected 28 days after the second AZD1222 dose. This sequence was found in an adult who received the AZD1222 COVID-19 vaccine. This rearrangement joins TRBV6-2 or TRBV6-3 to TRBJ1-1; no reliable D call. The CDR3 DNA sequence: TGTGCCAGCAGTTTCGCCCGATACACTGAAGCTTTCTTT. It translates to CASSFARYTEAFF.